This TCR beta chain is from a study of a mutant IDH1 vaccine in newly diagnosed glioma. Study background: Every participant had undergone radiotherapy, temozolomide, or both before, and most underwent both.

The ends were cut back, 9 bases at V and 4 bases at J, with 21 bases in the middle. This CDR3 is 16 amino acids long. Germline assignment: CDR1 LNHDA and CDR2 SQIVND (reference sequence). The repertoire was sequenced with immunoSEQ multiplex PCR; TCRdb's copy has only in-frame clones and lacks some. Of 35,000 to 45,000 clones listed, about 89% were seen once; the top ten hold roughly 2.8%. Time point indicated: week 5, during vaccination. Mutant IDH1 20-mer peptide, at 300 ug, made up each vaccine dose, with topical imiquimod. With respect to this clone: Its antigen is as yet unknown.

This sequence originates from a man aged 50-59 years with glioma. The V gene is TRBV19, the J gene TRBJ2-2; D perhaps matches TRBD2 (7 bases). This sample comprised PBMCs, obtained from a glioma patient whose treatment included an IDH1 peptide vaccine. The DNA for the CDR3 is TGTGCCAGCACCTTGGGGGGGGGCGGCGGCACCGGGGAGCTGTTTTTT. It yields the protein CASTLGGGGGTGELFF.